Given below is one T cell receptor (beta chain) in context. Its specificity is unknown. V was clipped by 2 bases and J by 4 bases, with 9 bases between them. Per the germline V gene, CDR1 is MDHEN and CDR2 is SYDVKM. The CDR3 sequence is 13 residues long. The entry originates in a study of shared clonotypes between healthy human individuals. This table comes from immunoSEQ multiplex PCR, and its TCRdb copy is limited to in-frame clones, with some not included. The sample contains 950,000 to 1,200,000 clones, around three quarters of which appear only once. Among the donors, all were Caucasian adults who lived in Nashville, Tennessee. Study observations and caveats: At large depth, rarefaction still showed sorted-subset sequencing to be incomplete. Naive subsets tended to show greater estimated richness than memory subsets.

The J gene is TRBJ2-7, the V gene TRBV28; D not resolved. This sequence was found in a man aged 18 to 30 in good health. Some clones in this sample may be carry-over from other donors' samples. The specimen sequenced was memory CD4+ T cells from PBMCs. Stated subset: CD45RA-negative fraction. The CDR3 sequence: CASSLTAQYEQYF. DNA of the CDR3: TGTGCCAGCAGTTTAACGGCACAGTACGAGCAGTACTTC.